This T cell receptor (beta chain) was recorded in a study of cytomegalovirus exposure and HLA in healthy donors. Findings and limits, study-wide: In a later analysis, TCR beta V- and J-gene trimming showed a link to a missense DCLRE1C variant. Apart from CMV serostatus, no immune exposure information was available. Highest at DRB1 and lowest at HLA-C, TCR association rates differed among HLA loci in a later analysis.

This clone occurred once. The target antigen is unknown. CDR3 length: 14 residues. Germline V gene sequence: CDR1 MNHEY, CDR2 SVGAGI. V gave up 6 bases and J gave up 4 bases, with 15 bases separating them. The PCR had 60 Vbeta and 13 Jbeta primers. The table came from immunoSEQ multiplex PCR; TCRdb's copy has only in-frame clones and leaves some out. The data contain 100,000 to 150,000 clones, over 65% of them singletons. The TCR originated in a woman aged 40 to 49 in good health and CMV-seropositive. The specimen sequenced was PBMCs. J is TRBJ1-2 and V is TRBV6-5; maybe TRBD1 (6 bases). The CDR3 region has the DNA TGTGCCAGCAGGGCGGGGGGCGGGAGCTATGGCTACACCTTC. Amino acids: CASRAGGGSYGYTF.